The 32 T cell receptor beta chains below were found in one sample sequenced in a study of blood T cell repertoires in COVID-19. Sequencing used immunoSEQ multiplex PCR; TCRdb keeps in-frame clones, though not all of them. The sample contains some 110,000 clones, 65% to 85% of which appear only once. Sequenced: peripheral blood. All receptors come from a woman between 70 and 85 years old with acute or convalescent COVID-19.

The genes are TRBV6-1 and TRBJ2-7; D remains unclear. The CDR3 spans 14 residues. Germline-derived CDR1 and CDR2 are MNHNS and SASEGT. V was clipped by 3 bases and J by 2 bases, with 11 bases between them. Here the CDR3 reads CASSDLAPPYEQYF. Written as DNA, the CDR3 is TGTGCCAGCAGTGATCTGGCTCCCCCCTACGAGCAGTACTTC.

J is TRBJ2-1 and V is TRBV6-5; the match to TRBD2 covers 11 bases. Germline V gene sequence: CDR1 MNHEY, CDR2 SVGAGI. Losses at the gene ends were 5 bases for V and 4 bases for J; bases not matched to a gene: 4. CDR3 size: 15 residues. CDR3 amino acids: CASSKLAGEYNEQFF. The DNA for the CDR3 is TGTGCCAGCAGTAAACTAGCGGGAGAGTACAATGAGCAGTTCTTC.

This chain uses TRBV5-1 with TRBJ2-1, with 11 bases fitting TRBD2. The V and J ends lost 0 bases and 4 bases, in that order; junction bases with no gene match: 3. The CDR3 contains 16 residues. Germline values: CDR1 SGHRS, CDR2 YFSETQ. The CDR3 protein is CASSLESSGGYNEQFF. DNA of the CDR3: TGCGCCAGCAGCTTGGAATCTAGCGGGGGGTACAATGAGCAGTTCTTC.

The rearrangement uses TRBV12-3 or TRBV12-4 and TRBJ1-5; D unresolved. This CDR3 contains 12 residues. Deletions cut 4 bases from V and 5 bases from J, with 6 bases between. The CDR3: CASSSRYQPQHF. The CDR3 nucleotides are TGTGCCAGCAGTTCTAGGTATCAGCCCCAGCATTTT.

The genes are TRBV5-6 and TRBJ2-3; unclear D gene. V gave up 4 bases and J gave up 7 bases, with 19 bases separating them. CDR1 SGHDT and CDR2 YYEEEE come from the germline V gene. There are 15 residues in the CDR3. CDR3 in DNA: TGTGCCAGCAGCGCTCAACCCTTTTCGAGCAATACGCAGTATTTT. Translation: CASSAQPFSSNTQYF.

The DNA for the CDR3 is TGTGCCAGTAGTATTTTGAGCGGGAGTACAACAGATACGCAGTATTTT. Translation: CASSILSGSTTDTQYF. The chain is built from TRBV19 and TRBJ2-3; 8 nucleotides match TRBD2. The CDR3 spans 16 residues. Germline lookup yields CDR1 LNHDA and CDR2 SQIVND (reference sequence). Trimming cost V 3 bases and J 3 bases; bases outside gene matches: 8.

CDR3 nucleotide sequence: TGTGCCAGCTCACCACCCGGGGTTGAAGCTTTCTTT. Residues: CASSPPGVEAFF. The chain joins TRBV18 to TRBJ1-1, with D uncertain. CDR1 is KGHSH, CDR2 LQKENI, per germline. Between the trimmed V and J ends, which lost 0 bases and 7 bases, there was a span of 6 bases. The CDR3 contains 12 residues.

The rearrangement joins TRBV15 to TRBJ1-5, with D possibly TRBD1 on 6 matching bases. This CDR3 has 17 residues. CDR1 LNHNV and CDR2 YYDKDF come from the germline V gene (reference sequence). The V end lost 3 bases, the J end lost 3 bases, and 18 bases lay between the germline ends. CDR3 residues: CATSSERQQGNNQPQHF. Here the CDR3 DNA reads TGTGCCACCAGCAGTGAAAGGCAGCAGGGGAACAATCAGCCCCAGCATTTT. Filled out from reference TRBV15 and TRBJ1-5, the complete variable domain reads DAMVIQNPRYQVTQFGKPVTLSCSQTLNHNVMYWYQQKSSQAPKLLFHYYDKDFNNEADTPDNFQSRRPNTSFCFLDIRSPGLGDTAMYLCATSSERQQGNNQPQHFGDGTRLSIL.

V is TRBV3-1 (or the pseudogene TRBV3-2) and J is TRBJ1-5; possibly TRBD1 for D (6 bases). Germline CDR1 and CDR2: LGHDT and YNNKEL (reference sequence). Deletions cut 1 base from V and 7 bases from J, with 14 bases between. CDR3 size: 15 residues. CDR3 DNA: TGTGCCAGCAGCCAAGCCGCAGGGGAGGGGCAGCCCCAGCATTTT. It yields the protein CASSQAAGEGQPQHF.

The chain combines TRBV10-1 with TRBJ2-2; 11 nucleotides line up with TRBD1. This CDR3 has 15 amino acids. Germline values: CDR1 WNHNN, CDR2 SYGVQD (reference sequence). Unmatched junction bases numbered 5, after V lost 8 bases and J lost 3 bases. In nucleotides, the CDR3 is TGCGCCAGCCAGCCGGGACAGGGGGACACCGGGGAGCTGTTTTTT. Translation gives CASQPGQGDTGELFF.

In this sample, this clone turned up once. The chain employs TRBV11-2 and TRBJ2-2, with 10 bases identical to TRBD1. In germline, CDR1 is SGHAT, CDR2 FQNNGV. V lost 4 bases to trimming and J lost 7 bases; unmatched junction nucleotides: 9. This CDR3 contains 16 residues. The CDR3: CASSYGTGVGIGELFF. The CDR3 DNA reads TGTGCCAGCAGCTATGGGACAGGGGTAGGAATCGGGGAGCTGTTTTTT.

This clone was counted only a few times. Here the CDR3 reads CASSRDRGRDGYTF. The CDR3 DNA reads as TGTGCCAGCAGCCGGGACAGGGGGCGAGATGGCTACACCTTC. The gene calls are TRBV5-4 and TRBJ1-2, with TRBD1 matching 12 bases. The V segment lost 4 bases and the J segment 6 bases; nucleotides outside the gene matches: 4. The germline V gene has CDR1 SGHNT and CDR2 YYREEE (reference sequence). CDR3 size: 14 residues.

J is TRBJ1-6 and V is TRBV14; a possible D gene is TRBD1 (6 bases). Per the germline V gene, CDR1 is SGHDN and CDR2 is FVKESK. The CDR3 covers 15 residues. The V and J ends lost 1 base and 9 bases respectively, with 13 bases between them. Here the CDR3 DNA reads TGTGCCAGCAGCCAAGTCCGAGGGGGTGGTTCACCCCTCCACTTT. Protein product: CASSQVRGGGSPLHF.

This chain joins TRBV5-1 and TRBJ2-7; TRBD1 aligns across 8 bases. CDR1 and CDR2 from the germline V gene are SGHRS and YFSETQ. The CDR3 is made up of 13 amino acids. Trimming at V came to 3 bases and at J to 5 bases, leaving 4 bases not matched to a gene. For the CDR3, the DNA is TGCGCCAGCAGCTCACCAGGGGGCGACGAGCAGTACTTC. Translated, it gives CASSSPGGDEQYF.

The chain uses TRBV4-2 and TRBJ2-2; no clear D gene. This CDR3 spans 12 amino acids. Trimming pared 3 bases from V and 5 bases from J, leaving 4 bases between. The V gene's germline CDR1 is LGHNA and CDR2 YNFKEQ. The CDR3 protein is CASSHPTGELFF. CDR3 nucleotide sequence: TGTGCCAGCAGCCATCCAACCGGGGAGCTGTTTTTT.

The chain carries TRBV3-1 (or the pseudogene TRBV3-2) and TRBJ2-3, with a weak D call TRBD2 (6 bases). V lost 4 bases, J lost 7 bases, and 6 bases lay in between. The CDR3 is 11 amino acids. Germline CDR1 LGHDT, CDR2 YNNKEL (reference sequence). This CDR3 reads CASSRDYTQYF. CDR3 in DNA: TGTGCCAGCAGCCGGGACTATACGCAGTATTTT.

The V call is TRBV6-5, the J call TRBJ1-2; TRBD1 is a possible D gene (5 bases). The CDR3 spans 14 residues. The germline V gene has CDR1 MNHEY and CDR2 SVGAGI. The ends were cut back, 7 bases at V and 4 bases at J, with 16 bases in the middle. The CDR3 nucleotides read TGTGCCAGCATCGAACCAGGGTACGGCTATGGCTACACCTTC. Residues: CASIEPGYGYGYTF.

In this sample, this clone turned up once. V and J are TRBV7-6 and TRBJ1-4, with a weak D call TRBD1 (6 bases). The CDR3 has 16 amino acids. Trimming removed 5 bases from V and 8 bases from J, with 21 bases in between. CDR1 and CDR2 from the germline V gene are SGHVS and FNYEAQ. The CDR3 reads CASSISGGAGHEKLFF. The CDR3 DNA is TGTGCCAGCAGCATTAGCGGGGGGGCAGGGCACGAAAAACTGTTTTTT.

As DNA, the CDR3 is TGTGCCAGCAGTTATGGGACAGCTTACAATGAGCAGTTCTTC. Translated, it gives CASSYGTAYNEQFF. The chain carries TRBV6-5 and TRBJ2-1; 7 nucleotides line up with TRBD1. The germline V gene encodes CDR1 MNHEY and CDR2 SVGAGI. J gave up 4 bases and V 3 bases, and 3 bases lay outside the gene matches. The CDR3 has 14 amino acids.

This chain joins TRBV27 and TRBJ1-6, with a tentative D call TRBD1 (6 bases). CDR1 MNHEY and CDR2 SMNVEV come from the germline V gene (reference sequence). CDR3 length: 15 amino acids. The V gene lost 6 bases and the J gene lost 8 bases, with 17 bases spanning the gap. Here the CDR3 DNA reads TGTGCCAGCAGGTTTGACTGGACAGCTTATTCACCCCTCCACTTT. Amino acid sequence: CASRFDWTAYSPLHF.

V gene TRBV6-5 combines with J gene TRBJ1-1; D unresolved. This CDR3 comprises 15 residues. The germline CDR1 and CDR2 sequences are MNHEY and SVGAGI. V was clipped by 2 bases and J by 1 base, with 11 bases between them. The CDR3 loop reads CASSYPGSTNTEAFF. CDR3 coding DNA: TGTGCCAGCAGTTACCCCGGGTCAACGAACACTGAAGCTTTCTTT.

This rearrangement joins TRBV5-4 to TRBJ1-3; TRBD1 is a possible D gene (5 bases). This CDR3 is 15 amino acids long. The V end lost 4 bases, the J end lost 0 bases, and 11 bases lay between the germline ends. From germline, CDR1 is SGHNT and CDR2 YYREEE (reference sequence). The CDR3, as DNA: TGTGCCAGCAGCAGCGACAGAAACTCTGGAAACACCATATATTTT. This gives the protein CASSSDRNSGNTIYF.

The V and J genes are TRBV21-1 and TRBJ1-2; the table names TRBD1, a call not compared with the DNA. TRBV21-1 is a pseudogene. The CDR3 loop spans 13 amino acids. The CDR3 protein is CASSKHANYGYTF. CDR3 sequence (DNA): TGTGCCAGCAGCAAACATGCTAACTATGGCTACACCTTC.

CDR3 in amino acids: CASNRAGNTIYF. The CDR3 DNA reads TGTGCCAGTAACAGGGCGGGAAACACCATATATTTT. The chain is built from TRBV19 and TRBJ1-3; D is perhaps TRBD1 (6 bases). V gave up 7 bases and J gave up 4 bases, with 8 bases separating them. This CDR3 comprises 12 residues. From germline, CDR1 is LNHDA and CDR2 SQIVND (reference sequence). The full variable domain, with the rest looked up from reference TRBV19 and TRBJ1-3, is DGGITQSPKYLFRKEGQNVTLSCEQNLNHDAMYWYRQDPGQGLRLIYYSQIVNDFQKGDIAEGYSVSREKKESFPLTVTSAQKNPTAFYLCASNRAGNTIYFGEGSWLTVV.

The rearrangement joins TRBV7-6 to TRBJ2-2; D might be TRBD1 (6 bases). Per germline, CDR1 SGHVS and CDR2 FNYEAQ. Trimming pared 5 bases from V and 3 bases from J, leaving 16 bases between. The length of the CDR3 is 16 residues. The CDR3 nucleotides are TGTGCCAGCAGCAGCTCCCCGGGACAACACACCGGGGAGCTGTTTTTT. The encoded protein is CASSSSPGQHTGELFF.

This clone appeared once. This chain joins TRBV19 and TRBJ1-5, with 8 bases matching TRBD1. Germline trimming cut 7 bases from V and 3 bases from J; bases unmatched to any gene: 11. CDR3 length equals 16 residues. Germline V gene sequence: CDR1 LNHDA, CDR2 SQIVND (reference sequence). CDR3 residues: CASNKRGTGLNQPQHF. CDR3 DNA: TGTGCCAGTAATAAGAGGGGGACAGGACTCAATCAGCCCCAGCATTTT.

This chain joins TRBV20-1 and TRBJ2-3; D remains unclear. In germline, CDR1 is DFQATT, CDR2 SNEGSKA (reference sequence). V lost 3 bases and J lost 4, with 11 bases in between. The CDR3 totals 13 residues. The CDR3 loop reads CSASPTQADTQYF. CDR3 coding DNA: TGCAGTGCTAGTCCCACGCAGGCAGATACGCAGTATTTT.

This chain joins TRBV7-7 and TRBJ2-2; tentatively, D is TRBD1 (5 bases). V lost 7 bases and J 4 bases, leaving 13 bases between the germline ends. Germline CDR1 and CDR2: SSHAT and FNYEAQ (reference sequence). CDR3 length equals 14 residues. CDR3 in DNA: TGTGCCAGCACCCCCCAGGGATCCACCGGGGAGCTGTTTTTT. Its translation is CASTPQGSTGELFF. Full variable domain (missing parts from reference TRBV7-7 and TRBJ2-2): GAGVSQSPRYKVTKRGQDVTLRCDPISSHATLYWYQQALGQGPEFLTYFNYEAQPDKSGLPSDRFSAERPEGSISTLTIQRTEQRDSAMYRCASTPQGSTGELFFGEGSRLTVL.

V and J are TRBV9 and TRBJ1-6, with TRBD1 as a possible D gene (6 bases). V shed 4 bases and J shed 3 bases, with 11 bases lying between them. The CDR3 extends over 15 amino acids. Germline CDR1 and CDR2: SGDLS and YYNGEE. The CDR3 nucleotides are TGTGCCAGCAGCTCGAGCAGGGGCTATAATTCACCCCTCCACTTT. Residues: CASSSSRGYNSPLHF.

The CDR3 loop is CASSLREFNEQFF. The DNA of the CDR3 is TGTGCCAGCAGCTTACGGGAGTTCAATGAGCAGTTCTTC. The chain uses TRBV11-1 and TRBJ2-1; perhaps TRBD2 as D (6 bases). CDR3 size: 13 residues. Germline V gene sequence: CDR1 SGHAT, CDR2 FQDESV (reference sequence). V dropped 2 bases and J dropped 6 bases, with 8 bases sitting between them.

V gene TRBV19 combines with J gene TRBJ2-1, with TRBD1 as a possible D gene (5 bases). V was cut by 5 bases and J by 6 bases, with 14 bases left in between. The CDR3 spans 14 residues. Germline CDR1 and CDR2: LNHDA and SQIVND (reference sequence). CDR3 region: CASSLQGRPNEQFF. The CDR3 coding sequence is TGTGCCAGTAGTCTCCAGGGTAGGCCCAATGAGCAGTTCTTC.

The chain joins TRBV5-1 to TRBJ2-5; TRBD2 matches at 8 bases. CDR1 and CDR2 from the germline V gene are SGHRS and YFSETQ. With 2 bases clipped from V and 5 bases from J, the junction kept 8 bases outside the gene matches. The CDR3 length is 15 residues. The CDR3 region is CASSLTRGDGETQYF. The CDR3 nucleotides are TGCGCCAGCAGCTTAACGCGGGGGGACGGGGAGACCCAGTACTTC.